This T cell receptor (beta chain) was found in a study of T cells expressing NK-cell markers (TCRdb year 2020). In the study overall: TCR beta-chain repertoires were profiled in sorted CD3+CD56+NKG2C+, CD3+CD56+NKG2C- and CD3+CD56-NKG2C+ T-cell subsets from several donors. Seven of the eight sequenced donors were HCMV-seropositive and one was HCMV-seronegative. All eight donors whose samples were sequenced were randomly selected healthy volunteers, three of them men and five women. Illumina HiSeq 2000/2500, MiSeq or NextSeq was used to sequence libraries as 2 x 150 bp reads. The research as a whole found: For six donors, the dominant CD3+CD56+NKG2C+ clonotypes were among the top 10 CD8+ clonotypes and accounted for roughly 1.0-8% of CD8+ T cells. Those dominant clonotypes were again the most abundant among CD3+CD56-NKG2C+ cells in four donors, at about 25-65%. Whether the expanded NKG2C-expressing T cell clones were specific for HCMV antigens was left unclear.

The data were produced on an Illumina HiSeq 2000. TCR beta cDNA libraries were prepared using 5'RACE template switching, which introduced a universal primer site and unique molecular identifiers. Synthesis of cDNA was primed from the TCR beta constant segment and was followed by two consecutive PCR amplification steps. Under the source paper's analysis protocol: MIGEC handled demultiplexing of the reads and grouping by UMI, while MiTCR was used to assemble and quantify clonotypes. Only TCR cDNA sequences supported by at least two reads were kept to exclude erroneous sequences. The tcR package was used for downstream repertoire analysis, with clonotypes matched between fractions based on CDR3 nucleotide sequence plus V segment. Antigen specificity was annotated against VDJdb with VDJmatch, allowing one amino acid substitution in CDR3. After reprocessing by TCRdb, each CDR3 protein sequence is one entry, and no DNA is given. TCRdb, rather than the study authors, made the V and J calls. This sample's table contains approximately 150,000 distinct CDR3 sequences. Around 12% of the sample belongs to the ten largest clones.

For this clonotype: Its antigen is currently not known.

The CDR3 has 17 amino acids, counting the end cysteine and phenylalanine. The DNA is unrecorded. The germline V gene yields ENHRY for CDR1 and SYGVKD for CDR2. HCMV-specific IgG was detected in serum with a commercial ELISA kit to determine HCMV serostatus. Peripheral blood mononuclear cells were isolated from blood by Ficoll density gradient centrifugation. Sequencing was done on a sample of blood T cells: a sorted CD56 or NKG2C T cell subset, CD4+ or CD8+ T cells, or bulk PBMC T cells (not recorded which). The V gene is TRBV10-3 and the J gene is TRBJ2-1; no DNA is available, so the TRBD2 call from TCRdb remains unchecked. This sequence was found in a young man in good health. Donor details come from another sample of the same person, matched by shared clones. The CDR3 protein is CAISREGDGSSYNEQFF.